Below, 18 T cell receptor beta chains from the same sample are listed, as sequenced in a study. TCRdb reprocessed the RT-PCR reads with MiXCR, giving one entry per CDR3 protein. The sample holds around 700,000 distinct CDR3 sequences, approximately 15% seen once. Sequencing was done on a sample of memory CD4+ T cells from blood. Every receptor here comes from a female donor in good health, serving as a healthy control.

This chain links TRBV6-5 with TRBJ1-1; D may be TRBD1 (5 bases). This CDR3 is 15 amino acids long. V was clipped by 0 bases and J by 6 bases, with 14 bases between them. Germline CDR1 reads MNHEY; CDR2 reads SVGAGI. The CDR3 region is CASSYSGQNLAEAFF. The CDR3 DNA is TGTGCCAGCAGTTACTCCGGACAAAATTTAGCTGAAGCTTTCTTT.

V and J are TRBV9 and TRBJ1-3; D remains ambiguous. V lost 0 bases, J lost 8 bases, and 9 bases lay in between. This CDR3 has 13 amino acids. Germline CDR1 is SGDLS and CDR2 is YYNGEE. The CDR3 region is CASSVALSDTIYF. The CDR3 DNA sequence: TGTGCCAGCAGCGTAGCCCTCTCGGACACCATATATTTT.

At least ten counts were recorded for this clonotype. The chain carries TRBV10-3 and TRBJ2-5; D remains unclear. V lost 0 bases and J lost 6, with 17 bases in between. The CDR3 is made up of 16 amino acids. Germline V gene lookup returns CDR1 ENHRY and CDR2 SYGVKD. This CDR3 reads CAISESTGPSRQTQYF. The CDR3 nucleotides read TGTGCCATCAGTGAGTCGACCGGGCCCTCCAGGCAGACCCAGTACTTC.

This chain links TRBV11-2 with TRBJ1-2; D possibly corresponds to TRBD1 (5 bases). The V end lost 7 bases, the J end lost 8 bases, and 14 bases lay between the germline ends. This CDR3 contains 12 residues. The germline gives CDR1 SGHAT, CDR2 FQNNGV. CDR3 protein: CASKGASRGYTF. The CDR3 DNA is TGTGCCAGCAAAGGGGCATCGCGAGGCTACACCTTC.

This clonotype was observed a handful of times. The V call is TRBV5-1, the J call TRBJ2-1; no reliable D call. From germline, CDR1 is SGHRS and CDR2 YFSETQ. This CDR3 spans 15 amino acids. Trimming left V 0 bases short and J 4 bases short, with 11 bases between. In DNA form, the CDR3 reads TGCGCCAGCAGCTTGGATTACTCGGAATACAATGAGCAGTTCTTC. Translation gives CASSLDYSEYNEQFF.

This clonotype was found many times. The gene calls are TRBV10-3 and TRBJ1-1, with a possible D match to TRBD1 (5 bases). Germline lookup yields CDR1 ENHRY and CDR2 SYGVKD. The germline V and J ends were trimmed by 4 bases and 10 bases, with 16 bases remaining between them. This CDR3 comprises 13 residues. CDR3 DNA sequence: TGTGCCATCAGTGCGGACACGGCTATGGCAGCTTTCTTT. It is translated as CAISADTAMAAFF.

This clonotype was detected a few times. The genes are TRBV4-1 and TRBJ2-1; 13 bases are a match to TRBD2. The CDR3 loop spans 18 amino acids. Germline values: CDR1 MGHRA, CDR2 YSYEKL. The V segment lost 3 bases and the J segment 1 base; nucleotides outside the gene matches: 6. CDR3 sequence: CASSHGLAGVSSYNEQFF. The CDR3 DNA is TGCGCCAGCAGCCATGGACTAGCGGGAGTCAGTTCCTACAATGAGCAGTTCTTC.

This clonotype was detected many times. In nucleotides, the CDR3 is TGTGCCAGCAGCTTAATGGCTAGCGGGACCCAGTACTTC. As protein: CASSLMASGTQYF. V and J are TRBV7-2 and TRBJ2-5; 7 bases line up with TRBD2. Germline CDR1 is SGHTA and CDR2 is FQGNSA. The CDR3 covers 13 residues. J was trimmed by 7 bases and V by 2 bases; bases with no gene match: 4.

This clonotype was seen at least ten times. This sequence joins TRBV27 and TRBJ2-3, with 13 nucleotides matching TRBD2. V lost 3 bases and J lost 0; bases outside the gene matches: 6. Germline values: CDR1 MNHEY, CDR2 SMNVEV (reference sequence). This CDR3 has 18 amino acids. The CDR3 DNA follows: TGTGCCAGCAGTTTGGCTCCGGGACTAGCGGGAAGCACAGATACGCAGTATTTT. It specifies CASSLAPGLAGSTDTQYF.

The V gene is TRBV7-2, the J gene TRBJ1-5; 10 bases match TRBD1. This CDR3 comprises 14 residues. V was pared by 5 bases and J by 5 bases, with 3 bases of the junction left unmatched. In germline, CDR1 is SGHTA, CDR2 FQGNSA. The CDR3 DNA reads as TGTGCCAGCAGCAGGACAGGGGGATATCAGCCCCAGCATTTT. It is translated as CASSRTGGYQPQHF.

This clonotype was seen many times. V and J are TRBV20-1 and TRBJ2-3; TRBD1 or TRBD2 may be the D gene (5 bases each). V was trimmed by 6 bases and J by 4 bases, leaving 20 bases between them. The CDR3 totals 15 residues. The germline V gene has CDR1 DFQATT and CDR2 SNEGSKA (reference sequence). The CDR3 loop is CSARDLIRGSDTQYF. As DNA, the CDR3 is TGCAGTGCCCGGGACCTCATCCGAGGTTCAGATACGCAGTATTTT.

This clonotype was observed at least ten times. The gene calls are TRBV12-3 or TRBV12-4 and TRBJ1-2; the D gene is possibly TRBD1 (5 bases). V was shortened by 5 bases and J by 6 bases, with 10 bases between the two germline ends. This CDR3 comprises 12 residues. The CDR3: CASSPDSHGYTF. The CDR3 nucleotides read TGTGCCAGCAGTCCCGACAGCCATGGCTACACCTTC.

There are a few counts of this clonotype. V is TRBV24-1 and J is TRBJ2-6, with D unresolved. With 4 bases removed from V and 0 bases from J, the gap between germline ends came to 9 bases. The CDR3 sequence is 16 residues long. Germline V gives CDR1 KGHDR, CDR2 SFDVKD. The CDR3 nucleotides are TGTGCCACCAGTGACTCTACCTACTCTGGGGCCAACGTCCTGACTTTC. It encodes CATSDSTYSGANVLTF.

This chain connects TRBV20-1 to TRBJ2-7; TRBD1 matches at 11 bases. V shed 3 bases, J shed 1 base, and the junction held 5 bases outside the gene matches. The CDR3 has 15 residues. Germline loops: CDR1 DFQATT, CDR2 SNEGSKA (reference sequence). CDR3 loop: CSASGTGGSSYEQYF. CDR3 DNA: TGCAGTGCTAGCGGGACAGGGGGAAGTTCCTACGAGCAGTACTTC.

The V call is TRBV7-2, the J call TRBJ2-1; 8 nucleotides match TRBD2. The CDR3 is 12 residues long. V was clipped by 3 bases and J by 10 bases; unmatched bases: 2. Germline CDR1 and CDR2: SGHTA and FQGNSA. The CDR3 here is CASSLTSEEQFF. DNA for the CDR3: TGTGCCAGCAGCTTGACTAGCGAGGAGCAGTTCTTC.

The V gene is TRBV5-1, the J gene TRBJ1-1; 9 bases match TRBD1. CDR1 and CDR2 from the germline V gene are SGHRS and YFSETQ. V shed 4 bases and J 3 bases; nucleotides not matched to a gene: 19. This CDR3 has 19 amino acids. The CDR3 reads CASSRGDGQGRLMDTEAFF. The CDR3 bases are TGCGCCAGCAGCCGTGGGGATGGACAGGGGCGACTTATGGACACTGAAGCTTTCTTT.

This clonotype was observed a few times. V and J are TRBV6-2 or TRBV6-3 and TRBJ2-5; 14 bases fit TRBD2. The CDR3 contains 16 residues. Per germline, CDR1 MNHEY and CDR2 SVGEGT. Unmatched junction bases numbered 7, after V lost 5 bases and J lost 5 bases. CDR3 protein: CASSQTSGRVEETQYF. For the CDR3, the DNA is TGTGCCAGCAGTCAGACTAGCGGGAGGGTGGAGGAGACCCAGTACTTC.

This clonotype turned up a few times. The chain employs TRBV4-3 and TRBJ1-1, with D hard to call. This CDR3 comprises 14 residues. Per germline, CDR1 LGHNA and CDR2 YSLEER. Trimming stripped 3 bases from V and 1 base from J, with 9 bases between. As DNA, the CDR3 is TGCGCCAGCAGCCAGGTTCGGGGGAACACTGAAGCTTTCTTT. Amino acid sequence: CASSQVRGNTEAFF.